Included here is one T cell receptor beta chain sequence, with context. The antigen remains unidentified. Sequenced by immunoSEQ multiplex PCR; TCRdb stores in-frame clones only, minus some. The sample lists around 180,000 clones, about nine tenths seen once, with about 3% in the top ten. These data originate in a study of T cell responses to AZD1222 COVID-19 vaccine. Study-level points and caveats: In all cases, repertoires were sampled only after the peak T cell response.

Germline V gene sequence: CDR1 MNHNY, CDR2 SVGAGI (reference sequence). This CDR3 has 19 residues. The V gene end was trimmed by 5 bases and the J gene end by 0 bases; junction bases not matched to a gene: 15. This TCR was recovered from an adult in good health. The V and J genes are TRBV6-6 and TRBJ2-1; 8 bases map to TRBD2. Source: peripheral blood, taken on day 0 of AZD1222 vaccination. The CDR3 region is CASSPPASGRVVSYNEQFF. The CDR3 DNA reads TGTGCCAGCAGTCCCCCGGCTAGCGGGCGAGTGGTCTCCTACAATGAGCAGTTCTTC.